Listed below are T cell receptor beta chains from one sample, sequenced in a study of T cell responses to AZD1222 COVID-19 vaccine. Clones were sequenced by immunoSEQ multiplex PCR, and TCRdb holds only the in-frame ones, with some missing. The sample holds about 92,000 clones, just over 90% seen once. The material was peripheral blood, obtained on day 0 of AZD1222 vaccination. The receptors were gathered from an adult in good health. The CDR3 runs from the conserved cysteine through the conserved F or W. A D gene is named only where the DNA matches it firmly. Clone size appears in some rows only: once, few, many, or a class for an expanded clone.

j_gene	d_gene	abundance	v_gene	CDR3aa	CDR3nt
TRBJ2-1	TRBD2	-	TRBV24-1	CATSQAGGHEQFF	TGTGCCACCAGTCAAGCGGGGGGGCATGAGCAGTTCTTC
TRBJ1-3	-	-	TRBV5-1	CASSLQPGAAGNTIYF	TGCGCCAGCAGCTTGCAGCCGGGGGCGGCTGGAAACACCATATATTTT
TRBJ2-3	-	-	TRBV3-1/TRBV3-2	CASSQASVVTDTQYF	TGTGCCAGCAGCCAAGCTAGCGTAGTCACAGATACGCAGTATTTT
TRBJ2-3	-	many	TRBV27	CASRLGPGTDTQYF	TGTGCCAGCAGGCTAGGGCCTGGGACAGATACGCAGTATTTT
TRBJ2-5	-	-	TRBV2	CASSEAGQTKETQYF	TGTGCCAGCAGTGAGGCGGGACAAACCAAAGAGACCCAGTACTTC
TRBJ1-2	-	-	TRBV6-5	CASSAEYYGYTF	TGTGCCAGCAGCGCCGAGTACTATGGCTACACCTTC
TRBJ2-3	-	-	TRBV7-2	CASSLIGSQGRTDTQYF	TGTGCCAGCAGCTTAATAGGGTCGCAGGGACGCACAGATACGCAGTATTTT
TRBJ1-2	TRBD1	-	TRBV19	CASSRDSNYGYTF	TGTGCCAGTAGTCGGGACAGCAACTATGGCTACACCTTC
TRBJ2-5	TRBD1	-	TRBV19	CASSIGLGTGPETQYF	TGTGCCAGTAGTATTGGCCTTGGGACAGGGCCAGAGACCCAGTACTTC
TRBJ1-4	-	few	TRBV28	CAGLDPTNEKLFF	TGTGCCGGACTCGACCCAACTAATGAAAAACTGTTTTTT
TRBJ2-7	-	-	TRBV7-9	CASSKSYEQYF	TGTGCCAGCAGCAAGTCCTACGAGCAGTACTTC
TRBJ2-1	-	-	TRBV19	CASRLDSANEQFF	TGTGCCAGTAGACTTGACTCCGCGAATGAGCAGTTCTTC
TRBJ2-7	-	-	TRBV28	CASSLQSLYEQYF	TGTGCCAGCAGTCTCCAGAGCCTCTACGAGCAGTACTTC
TRBJ2-2	-	-	TRBV7-3	CASSPHLGSGELFF	TGTGCCAGCAGCCCCCACCTGGGGAGCGGGGAGCTGTTTTTT
TRBJ1-1	-	-	TRBV20-1	CSASLQGTRANTEAFF	TGCAGTGCTAGTCTGCAGGGAACTCGGGCGAACACTGAAGCTTTCTTT
TRBJ2-5	TRBD1	-	TRBV6-2/TRBV6-3	CASSYYRTGLQETQYF	TGTGCCAGCAGTTACTACCGGACAGGCCTCCAAGAGACCCAGTACTTC
TRBJ2-7	TRBD1	-	TRBV3-1/TRBV3-2	CASSRGQGHEQYF	TGTGCCAGCAGCCGGGGACAGGGCCACGAGCAGTACTTC
TRBJ2-7	-	-	TRBV11-1	CASSKMGPPYEQYF	TGTGCCAGCAGCAAAATGGGACCACCCTACGAGCAGTACTTC
TRBJ1-4	-	-	TRBV3-1/TRBV3-2	CASSQEGASEKLFF	TGTGCCAGCAGCCAAGAAGGGGCATCAGAAAAACTGTTTTTT
TRBJ1-5	TRBD1	-	TRBV6-2/TRBV6-3	CASSVRGKVSNQPQHF	TGTGCCAGCAGTGTCAGGGGGAAGGTTAGCAATCAGCCCCAGCATTTT
TRBJ1-5	-	-	TRBV27	CASSLFPNSNQPQHF	TGTGCCAGCAGTTTATTCCCAAATAGCAATCAGCCCCAGCATTTT
TRBJ2-7	-	-	TRBV2	CASSGGTSRSEQYF	TGTGCCAGCAGCGGGGGGACATCGCGGTCCGAGCAGTACTTC
TRBJ1-4	TRBD1	-	TRBV7-2	CASSLRTGGGEKLFF	TGTGCCAGCAGCTTACGGACAGGGGGCGGTGAAAAACTGTTTTTT
TRBJ1-2	-	-	TRBV6-5	CASSYTGLVSYGYTF	TGTGCCAGCAGTTACACGGGACTGGTGAGCTATGGCTACACCTTC
TRBJ2-5	TRBD1	-	TRBV6-1	CASSEGTGSMETQYF	TGTGCCAGCAGTGAGGGGACAGGGAGCATGGAGACCCAGTACTTC
TRBJ1-5	TRBD1	-	TRBV9	CASGEGAAGNQPQHF	TGTGCCAGCGGAGAGGGGGCCGCGGGCAATCAGCCCCAGCATTTT
TRBJ2-3	-	few	TRBV4-1	CASSQGGSAILTDTQYF	TGCGCCAGCAGCCAGGGCGGAAGCGCTATCCTCACAGATACGCAGTATTTT
TRBJ1-1	-	-	TRBV10-3	CAIRKGTEAFF	TGTGCCATCAGGAAGGGAACTGAAGCTTTCTTT
TRBJ2-7	TRBD2	-	TRBV3-1/TRBV3-2	CASSSVGSGAHEQYF	TGTGCCAGCAGCTCCGTTGGTAGCGGGGCCCACGAGCAGTACTTC
TRBJ2-7	-	-	TRBV6-5	CASRNPGREQYF	TGTGCCAGCAGGAACCCGGGGAGAGAGCAGTACTTC
TRBJ2-1	TRBD1	-	TRBV28	CASIDGATGDNEQFF	TGTGCCAGCATTGACGGGGCGACAGGGGACAATGAGCAGTTCTTC
TRBJ2-3	-	-	TRBV27	CASSLSRDTQYF	TGTGCCAGCAGTTTATCTCGAGATACGCAGTATTTT
TRBJ2-1	-	-	TRBV5-1	CASSTRQISYNEQFF	TGCGCCAGCAGCACGCGACAGATCTCCTACAATGAGCAGTTCTTC
TRBJ2-3	-	-	TRBV9	CASSVGGLTPADTQYF	TGTGCCAGCAGCGTAGGAGGGTTAACTCCGGCAGATACGCAGTATTTT
TRBJ1-5	-	-	TRBV19	CASSAGHRRTNQPQHF	TGTGCCAGTAGTGCAGGACACAGGAGGACTAATCAGCCCCAGCATTTT
TRBJ2-7	-	-	TRBV7-6	CASSSQIFGSYSYEQYF	TGTGCCAGCAGCTCCCAAATATTCGGGTCCTACTCCTACGAGCAGTACTTC
TRBJ1-5	TRBD1	-	TRBV4-1	CASSATGTGNQPQHF	TGCGCCAGCAGTGCAACCGGGACAGGCAATCAGCCCCAGCATTTT
TRBJ2-1	TRBD2	-	TRBV20-1	CSASGTSGGVFYNEQFF	TGCAGTGCTAGTGGGACTAGCGGGGGGGTCTTCTACAATGAGCAGTTCTTC
TRBJ1-2	TRBD1	-	TRBV2	CASHRDRGLKGGYGYTF	TGTGCCAGCCACCGGGACAGGGGCCTTAAAGGTGGCTATGGCTACACCTTC
TRBJ1-1	-	-	TRBV21-1	CASSKVCPNTEAFF	TGTGCCAGCAGCAAAGTATGTCCCAACACTGAAGCTTTCTTT
TRBJ1-4	-	-	TRBV7-9	CASSLVAGNGKLFF	TGTGCCAGCAGCTTAGTTGCAGGGAATGGGAAACTGTTTTTT
TRBJ1-1	-	-	TRBV6-5	CASSYSVHLGAFF	TGTGCCAGCAGTTACTCGGTGCATCTGGGGGCTTTCTTT
TRBJ2-3	TRBD2	once	TRBV4-3	CASSQGTSGGYSTDTQYF	TGCGCCAGCAGCCAGGGGACTAGCGGGGGATATAGCACAGATACGCAGTATTTT
TRBJ1-5	TRBD1	-	TRBV18	CASSQGTGAGGNQPQHF	TGTGCCAGCTCACAAGGGACAGGGGCCGGGGGCAATCAGCCCCAGCATTTT
TRBJ2-7	-	-	TRBV18	CASSPLPGGDEQYF	TGTGCCAGCTCACCACTTCCAGGGGGGGACGAGCAGTACTTC
TRBJ1-6	-	few	TRBV2	CASRNTGTPNSPLHF	TGTGCCAGCAGGAATACCGGGACACCTAATTCACCCCTCCACTTT
TRBJ1-1	-	-	TRBV12-3/TRBV12-4	CASSFTGVGAFF	TGTGCCAGCAGTTTTACGGGGGTGGGAGCTTTCTTT
TRBJ2-7	-	once	TRBV7-9	CASSSGQSSYEQYF	TGTGCCAGCAGCTCCGGACAGAGCTCCTACGAGCAGTACTTC
TRBJ2-2	-	-	TRBV11-3	CASSPGPAVGELFF	TGTGCCAGCAGCCCGGGTCCGGCGGTAGGGGAGCTGTTTTTT
TRBJ2-6	-	-	TRBV27	CASSFGGSGANVLTF	TGTGCCAGCAGTTTTGGAGGCTCTGGGGCCAACGTCCTGACTTTC
TRBJ1-4	TRBD1	-	TRBV3-1/TRBV3-2	CASSYTGQGTEKLFF	TGTGCCAGCAGCTACACTGGACAGGGAACCGAAAAACTGTTTTTT